This TCR beta chain appears in the sequencing data of a study of cytomegalovirus exposure and HLA in healthy donors. The study's findings and limits: Later on, an analysis found that several of the most significant clusters appeared to be linked to common viral pathogens, which included parvovirus B19. Association of 16,951 TCR beta sequences with HLA alleles was found at 0.05 false discovery rate in a later analysis. CMV serostatus was the sole immune exposure data available.

These donors counted as nominally healthy when sampled, but unrecorded immune exposures were likely. Trimming left V 6 bases short and J 9 bases short, with 18 bases between. CDR1 and CDR2 from the germline V gene are LNHDA and SQIVND (reference sequence). The CDR3 runs to 14 residues. It was with 60 Vbeta and 13 Jbeta primers that the PCR ran. Sequencing used immunoSEQ multiplex PCR; TCRdb keeps in-frame clones, though not all of them. The repertoire holds about 200,000 clones, with roughly three quarters as singletons. As concerns this clone: Antigen specificity is unknown.

The J gene is TRBJ2-1, the V gene TRBV19; weak D call: TRBD2 (7 bases). Sample: PBMCs. The sequence was collected from a man aged 45-65 years in good health and CMV-seronegative. Here the CDR3 reads CASSLQRGGGEQFF. The CDR3 nucleotides are TGTGCCAGTAGCCTTCAAAGGGGAGGGGGTGAGCAGTTCTTC.